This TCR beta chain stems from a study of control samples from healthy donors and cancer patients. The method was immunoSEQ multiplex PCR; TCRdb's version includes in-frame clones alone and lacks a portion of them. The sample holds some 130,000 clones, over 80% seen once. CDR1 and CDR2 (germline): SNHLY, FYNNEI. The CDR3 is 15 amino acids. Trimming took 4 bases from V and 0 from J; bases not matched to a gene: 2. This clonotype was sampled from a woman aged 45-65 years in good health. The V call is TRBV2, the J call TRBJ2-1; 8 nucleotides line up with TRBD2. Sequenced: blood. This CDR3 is CASSVRGGSYNEQFF. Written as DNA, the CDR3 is TGTGCCAGCAGTGTCCGGGGGGGCTCCTACAATGAGCAGTTCTTC.